This T cell receptor (beta chain) was captured in a study of blood T cell repertoires in COVID-19. Study-level background: Collection of acute and convalescent COVID-19 samples took place in the United States, Italy and Spain.

Measured with immunoSEQ multiplex PCR; TCRdb has only the in-frame clones, and not every one. Altogether approximately 140,000 clones are present, less than 90% being singletons, with the ten largest covering about 1.5%. Sequenced: peripheral blood. The clonotype was recovered from a man in his 60s with acute or convalescent COVID-19.

CDR3 amino acids: CASSMGRDYNQPQHF. The CDR3 bases are TGTGCCAGTAGTATGGGGAGGGATTACAATCAGCCCCAGCATTTT. This chain joins TRBV19 and TRBJ1-5; no firm D call. Germline V gene data show CDR1 as LNHDA and CDR2 as SQIVND (reference sequence). Trimming removed 3 bases at V and 3 bases at J, with 12 bases between. There are 15 residues in the CDR3.